This is a list of T cell receptor beta chains from one sample in a study of long-term antiretroviral therapy in people with HIV. Clones were sequenced by immunoSEQ multiplex PCR, and TCRdb holds only the in-frame ones, with some missing. The table records roughly 14,000 clones, 77% of them present only once. The starting material was unsorted PBMCs, obtained 1.3 years before starting antiretroviral therapy. The receptors originated from a man aged 40-49 years with HIV. CDR3s include the opening cysteine and the closing phenylalanine or tryptophan. D genes are given only for firm matches. Not every row has a clone size; where given, it reads once, few, many or a size class.

J gene | D gene | clone size | V gene | CDR3 DNA | CDR3 protein
TRBJ1-3 | NA | NA | TRBV2 | TGTGCCAGCGCTACGGACAGCCAAATCAGTTTT | CASATDSQISF
TRBJ1-6 | NA | NA | TRBV29-1 | TGCAGCGTTCAGGGAGATTATAATTCACCCCTCCACTTT | CSVQGDYNSPLHF
TRBJ1-1 | NA | NA | TRBV11-2 | TGTGCCAGCAGCCTGGGATTGGCGAACACTGAAGCTTTCTTT | CASSLGLANTEAFF
TRBJ1-1 | NA | few | TRBV18 | TGTGCCAGCTCACCAGGGCAGGGCGCGACTGAAGCTTTCTTT | CASSPGQGATEAFF
TRBJ2-6 | NA | NA | TRBV4-2 | TGTGCCAGCAGCCAAGATCGCACAGGGATCGTGGCTGGGGCCAACGTCCTGACTTTC | CASSQDRTGIVAGANVLTF
TRBJ2-5 | TRBD1 | NA | TRBV2 | TGTGCCAGCAGATCAGGACAGGGAGAGACCCAGTACTTC | CASRSGQGETQYF
TRBJ1-4 | NA | NA | TRBV21-1 | TGTGCCAGCAGCAAGAGACAGGTGACTAATGAAAAACTGTTTTTT | CASSKRQVTNEKLFF
TRBJ2-7 | NA | few | TRBV5-6 | TGTGCCAGCAGCTTGGGGGGAGCCGAGCAGTACTTC | CASSLGGAEQYF
TRBJ1-3 | NA | NA | TRBV6-5 | TGTGCCAGCAGGCGATCCGGACCTGGAAACACCATATATTTT | CASRRSGPGNTIYF
TRBJ1-2 | TRBD1 | few | TRBV5-1 | TGCGCCAGCAGCTTGGAGTCAGGGGGATTAATCTATGGCTACACCTTC | CASSLESGGLIYGYTF
TRBJ2-1 | TRBD2 | NA | TRBV19 | TGTGCCAGTAGTATAGGGCTAGCGGGGGGGCTGACTGAGCAGTTCTTC | CASSIGLAGGLTEQFF
TRBJ1-4 | TRBD1 | NA | TRBV27 | TGTGCCAGCAGTTTTCAGAGACAGGGCACTAATGAAAAACTGTTTTTT | CASSFQRQGTNEKLFF
TRBJ2-2 | TRBD2 | once | TRBV5-1 | TGCGCCAGCAGCTTGGCCCCCGGGACTATAGAGCTGTTTTTT | CASSLAPGTIELFF
TRBJ1-2 | NA | NA | TRBV6-5 | TGTGCCAGCACCCCAGGAGGGTTGAACTATGGCTACACCTTC | CASTPGGLNYGYTF
TRBJ1-1 | NA | NA | TRBV11-3 | TGTGCCAGCAGCTTAGAGGGGGCAATGAACACTGAAGCTTTCTTT | CASSLEGAMNTEAFF
TRBJ2-7 | TRBD2 | NA | TRBV6-6 | TGTGCCAGCAGTTCCGGGACTAGCATCTACGAGCAGTACTTC | CASSSGTSIYEQYF
TRBJ2-7 | TRBD1 | NA | TRBV5-1 | TGCGCCAGCAGCCCCGGGACAGGGGGTTACGAGCAGTACTTC | CASSPGTGGYEQYF
TRBJ1-2 | NA | NA | TRBV19 | TGTGCCAGTTCGACAGGAGGCTATGGCTACACCTTC | CASSTGGYGYTF
TRBJ2-3 | TRBD2 | NA | TRBV18 | TGTGCCAGCTCACCTCTGGGGGGGGGAAGCACAGATACGCAGTATTTT | CASSPLGGGSTDTQYF
TRBJ2-1 | NA | NA | TRBV19 | TGTGCCAGTAGTGTTGGGACGTCCGCCTACAATGAGCAGTTCTTC | CASSVGTSAYNEQFF
TRBJ2-1 | NA | few | TRBV27 | TGTGCCAGCAGTCCGTCGACAGCATACAATGAGCAGTTCTTC | CASSPSTAYNEQFF
TRBJ1-1 | NA | NA | TRBV5-1 | TGCGCCAGCAGCCGATGGACTGATACTGAAGCTTTCTTT | CASSRWTDTEAFF
TRBJ1-4 | NA | NA | TRBV11-1 | TGTGCCAGCAGCTTTAGCAACCGTGAAAAACTGTTTTTT | CASSFSNREKLFF
TRBJ1-2 | NA | few | TRBV28 | TGTGCCAGCAGTTTGAACGGAAACTATGGCTACACCTTC | CASSLNGNYGYTF
TRBJ2-2 | TRBD1 | NA | TRBV19 | TGTGCCAGTAGCCCCGACAGGGGGCTAACCGGGGAGCTGTTTTTT | CASSPDRGLTGELFF
TRBJ1-2 | TRBD1 | NA | TRBV18 | TGTGCCAGCTCACTGGACAGGCTTAGCTATGGCTACACCTTC | CASSLDRLSYGYTF
TRBJ2-7 | NA | NA | TRBV7-9 | TGTGCCAGCAGCAGAGCAGGCTTAGGGGACTACGAGCAGTACTTC | CASSRAGLGDYEQYF
TRBJ1-1 | TRBD1 | NA | TRBV19 | TGTGCCAGTAGTGGGACAGGGGGTCTGAACACTGAAGCTTTCTTT | CASSGTGGLNTEAFF
TRBJ2-5 | TRBD2 | NA | TRBV11-2 | TGTGCCAGCAGCTTAAAGGCTGGCGAGCGGGGACAAGAGACCCAGTACTTC | CASSLKAGERGQETQYF
TRBJ2-7 | TRBD1 | NA | TRBV7-9 | TGTGCCAGCAGCTCCGGGACAGGGGGCTCCCTCTCCTACGAGCAGTACTTC | CASSSGTGGSLSYEQYF
TRBJ2-7 | TRBD1 | NA | TRBV5-8 | TGTGCCAGCAGCCCCTACTTAGGACAGGGGAACTACGAGCAGTACTTC | CASSPYLGQGNYEQYF
TRBJ1-2 | NA | few | TRBV4-1 | TGCGCCAGCAGCCAAGATGACAGAAAAGGCTATGGCTACACCTTC | CASSQDDRKGYGYTF
TRBJ1-3 | NA | NA | TRBV27 | TGTGCCAGCAGTCCCTTGACGGCCTCTGGAAACACCATATATTTT | CASSPLTASGNTIYF
TRBJ1-1 | NA | NA | TRBV27 | TGTGCCAGCAGTCCTTTACACCACACTGAAGCTTTCTTT | CASSPLHHTEAFF
TRBJ1-5 | NA | NA | TRBV7-9 | TGTGCCAGCAGCTTAGGGCGGACAGCTCAAGATCAGCCCCAGCATTTT | CASSLGRTAQDQPQHF
TRBJ2-5 | TRBD2 | NA | TRBV27 | TGTGCCAGCAGTTTAGCCGAGACTAGCGGGATCAAAGAGACCCAGTACTTC | CASSLAETSGIKETQYF
TRBJ1-5 | NA | NA | TRBV19 | TGTGCCAGTAGCCCTCGGGGCTTTAGCAATCAGCCCCAGCATTTT | CASSPRGFSNQPQHF
TRBJ1-1 | NA | NA | TRBV21-1 | TGTGCCAGCAGCAAAGAAGGGAGGACAGGGAAGAACACTGAAGCTTTCTTT | CASSKEGRTGKNTEAFF
TRBJ2-3 | NA | NA | TRBV4-2 | TGTGCCAGCAGCCCAGGTGTTGGGGGCTTCACAGATACGCAGTATTTT | CASSPGVGGFTDTQYF
TRBJ2-7 | NA | NA | TRBV13 | TGTGCCAGCAGCTTATACTCCTCCTACGAGCAGTACTTC | CASSLYSSYEQYF
TRBJ2-7 | TRBD1 | NA | TRBV7-6 | TGTGCCAGCAGCTTAGCCGGACAGGGAAGTGGCTACGAGCAGTACTTC | CASSLAGQGSGYEQYF
TRBJ1-1 | NA | NA | TRBV6-5 | TGTGCCAGCAGTACTTGGACCGGTGATAAAGCTTTCTTT | CASSTWTGDKAFF
TRBJ1-1 | TRBD1 | NA | TRBV19 | TGTGCCAGTAGCAGTCCCCGACAGGGAAGCTCTTTCTTT | CASSSPRQGSSFF
TRBJ2-7 | TRBD1 | NA | TRBV7-8 | TGTGCCAGCAGCTTAGGGGACAGGGTCTACGAGCAGTACTTC | CASSLGDRVYEQYF
TRBJ2-3 | NA | NA | TRBV1 | TGCACCAGCAGCCGCTCTAGCGGGGGGGCCAAAGATACGCAGTATTTT | CTSSRSSGGAKDTQYF
TRBJ2-7 | TRBD2 | NA | TRBV7-9 | TGTGCCAGCAGCTTACTAGTAGCGGGAAACTACGAGCAGTACTTC | CASSLLVAGNYEQYF
TRBJ1-5 | NA | NA | TRBV21-1 | TGTGCCAGCAGCGCCCCAACATGGTGGGCAGGGGTTAGCAATCAGCCCCAGCATTTT | CASSAPTWWAGVSNQPQHF
TRBJ1-4 | TRBD1 | once | TRBV5-4 | TGTGCCAGCAGCTTCGGACAGGGTGAATCTGGAAAACTGTTTTTT | CASSFGQGESGKLFF
TRBJ2-2 | NA | NA | TRBV6-6 | TGTGCCAGCAGTCCGACCTCTTTGGTCACCGGGGAGCTGTTTTTT | CASSPTSLVTGELFF